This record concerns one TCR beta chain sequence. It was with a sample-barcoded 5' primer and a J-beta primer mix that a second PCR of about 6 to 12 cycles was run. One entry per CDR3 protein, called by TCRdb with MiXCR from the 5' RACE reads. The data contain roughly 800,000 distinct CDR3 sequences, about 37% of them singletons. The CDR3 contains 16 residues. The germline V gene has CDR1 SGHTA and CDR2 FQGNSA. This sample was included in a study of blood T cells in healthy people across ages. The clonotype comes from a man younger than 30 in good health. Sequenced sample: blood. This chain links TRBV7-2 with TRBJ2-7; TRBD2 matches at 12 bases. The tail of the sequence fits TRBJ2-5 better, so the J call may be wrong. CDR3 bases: TGTGCCAGCAGCTTAGAGGGACTAGCGGGTGGGGAGACCCAGTACTTC. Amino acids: CASSLEGLAGGETQYF.